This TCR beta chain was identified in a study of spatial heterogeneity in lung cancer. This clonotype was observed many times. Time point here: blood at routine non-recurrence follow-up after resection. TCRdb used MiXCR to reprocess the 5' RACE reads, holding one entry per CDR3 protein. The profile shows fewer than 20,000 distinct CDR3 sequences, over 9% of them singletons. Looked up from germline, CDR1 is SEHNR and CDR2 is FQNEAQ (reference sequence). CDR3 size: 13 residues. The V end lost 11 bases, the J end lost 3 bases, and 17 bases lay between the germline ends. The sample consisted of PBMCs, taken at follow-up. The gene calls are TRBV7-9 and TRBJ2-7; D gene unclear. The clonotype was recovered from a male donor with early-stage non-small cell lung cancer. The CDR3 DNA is TGTGCCGGTTCGAAGGACGGGTTCTACGAGCAGTACTTC. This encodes CAGSKDGFYEQYF. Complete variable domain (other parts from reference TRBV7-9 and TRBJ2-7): DTGVSQNPRHKITKRGQNVTFRCDPISEHNRLYWYRQTLGQGPEFLTYFQNEAQLEKSRLLSDRFSAERPKGSFSTLEIQRTEQGDSAMYLCAGSKDGFYEQYFGPGTRLTVT.